A selection of T cell receptor beta chains follows, all from one sample in a study of early T cells in non-severe SARS-CoV-2 infection. Each CDR3 protein is one row after TCRdb ran MiXCR on the 5' RACE reads. The sample includes 80,000 to 95,000 distinct CDR3 sequences, roughly an eighth of them seen just once. The material sequenced was whole blood. All receptors come from an adult who was a healthcare worker with PCR-confirmed SARS-CoV-2 infection or an uninfected control (not recorded which). CDR3s include the opening cysteine and the closing phenylalanine or tryptophan. The order of the fields is D gene, V gene, CDR3 length, clone size, J gene, CDR3 protein, CDR3 DNA. D genes are given only for firm matches. Part of the rows lack a size; the others show once, few, many or a class for expanded clones.

d_gene: TRBD2; v_gene: TRBV9; len: 17; abundance: once; j_gene: TRBJ2-7; CDR3aa: CASSSNERLAGGYEQYF; CDR3nt: TGTGCCAGCAGCTCGAACGAAAGACTAGCGGGAGGCTACGAGCAGTACTTC
d_gene: -; v_gene: TRBV11-1; len: 12; abundance: -; j_gene: TRBJ2-7; CDR3aa: CASSLDRDEQYF; CDR3nt: TGTGCCAGCAGCTTAGACCGGGACGAGCAGTACTTC
d_gene: TRBD2; v_gene: TRBV29-1; len: 13; abundance: many; j_gene: TRBJ2-3; CDR3aa: CSGTSGSSDTQYF; CDR3nt: TGCAGCGGGACTAGCGGGAGTTCAGATACGCAGTATTTT
d_gene: -; v_gene: TRBV12-3/TRBV12-4; len: 15; abundance: -; j_gene: TRBJ2-5; CDR3aa: CASTWGQAWGETQYF; CDR3nt: TGTGCCAGCACCTGGGGGCAGGCCTGGGGGGAGACCCAGTACTTC
d_gene: -; v_gene: TRBV7-8; len: 15; abundance: -; j_gene: TRBJ2-6; CDR3aa: CASSFDLSGANVLTF; CDR3nt: TGTGCCAGCAGCTTTGACCTTTCTGGGGCCAACGTCCTGACTTTC
d_gene: -; v_gene: TRBV7-9; len: 15; abundance: many; j_gene: TRBJ2-2; CDR3aa: CASSLLGSNTGELFF; CDR3nt: TGTGCCAGCAGCTTACTTGGATCGAACACCGGGGAGCTGTTTTTT
d_gene: -; v_gene: TRBV24-1; len: 16; abundance: few; j_gene: TRBJ2-1; CDR3aa: CATSDYRRREHNEQFF; CDR3nt: TGTGCCACCAGTGACTACCGACGGCGGGAACACAATGAGCAGTTCTTC
d_gene: -; v_gene: TRBV7-3; len: 11; abundance: -; j_gene: TRBJ2-1; CDR3aa: CASSRGADQFF; CDR3nt: TGTGCCAGCAGCCGCGGGGCCGATCAGTTCTTC
d_gene: -; v_gene: TRBV19; len: 15; abundance: -; j_gene: TRBJ2-7; CDR3aa: CASSIRGARGGEQYF; CDR3nt: TGTGCCAGTAGTATCCGGGGGGCGCGAGGCGGCGAGCAGTACTTC
d_gene: TRBD1; v_gene: TRBV7-3; len: 13; abundance: few; j_gene: TRBJ2-5; CDR3aa: CASSPQGAKTQYF; CDR3nt: TGTGCCAGCAGCCCCCAGGGGGCGAAGACCCAGTACTTC
d_gene: TRBD2; v_gene: TRBV29-1; len: 16; abundance: many; j_gene: TRBJ2-1; CDR3aa: CSVDTASGSSYNEQFF; CDR3nt: TGCAGCGTTGATACGGCTAGCGGGAGCTCCTACAATGAGCAGTTCTTC
d_gene: TRBD2; v_gene: TRBV7-2; len: 20; abundance: -; j_gene: TRBJ2-1; CDR3aa: CASSQGLAGAGLGSYNEQFF; CDR3nt: TGTGCCAGCAGCCAGGGACTAGCGGGAGCAGGTTTGGGGTCCTACAATGAGCAGTTCTTC
d_gene: -; v_gene: TRBV10-3; len: 17; abundance: -; j_gene: TRBJ2-7; CDR3aa: CAISGGSEHLSSYEQYF; CDR3nt: TGTGCCATCAGTGGGGGCAGCGAACATCTGAGCTCCTACGAGCAGTACTTC
d_gene: -; v_gene: TRBV29-1; len: 14; abundance: -; j_gene: TRBJ2-7; CDR3aa: CSARKTGNSYEQYF; CDR3nt: TGCAGCGCCCGGAAGACCGGTAACTCCTACGAGCAGTACTTC
d_gene: TRBD2; v_gene: TRBV5-4; len: 15; abundance: -; j_gene: TRBJ2-1; CDR3aa: CASSFLAGGPNEQFF; CDR3nt: TGTGCCAGCAGCTTCCTAGCGGGAGGGCCTAATGAGCAGTTCTTC
d_gene: -; v_gene: TRBV19; len: 11; abundance: -; j_gene: TRBJ1-5; CDR3aa: CGAGSGQPQHF; CDR3nt: TGTGGGGCAGGCTCCGGTCAGCCCCAGCATTTT
d_gene: TRBD1; v_gene: TRBV5-1; len: 15; abundance: many; j_gene: TRBJ2-5; CDR3aa: CASSFLTGGQETQYF; CDR3nt: TGCGCCAGCAGCTTCCTTACAGGGGGCCAAGAGACCCAGTACTTC
d_gene: TRBD2; v_gene: TRBV19; len: 14; abundance: -; j_gene: TRBJ2-2; CDR3aa: CASKTSGRKGELFF; CDR3nt: TGTGCCAGTAAGACTAGCGGGAGGAAGGGGGAGCTGTTTTTT
d_gene: TRBD2; v_gene: TRBV4-3; len: 16; abundance: few; j_gene: TRBJ2-3; CDR3aa: CASSQTSGRGTDTQYF; CDR3nt: TGCGCCAGCAGCCAAACTAGCGGGAGAGGAACAGATACGCAGTATTTT
d_gene: TRBD1; v_gene: TRBV7-8; len: 14; abundance: -; j_gene: TRBJ1-1; CDR3aa: CASSLGTGATEAFF; CDR3nt: TGTGCCAGCAGCTTAGGAACAGGGGCCACTGAAGCTTTCTTT
d_gene: TRBD1; v_gene: TRBV19; len: 17; abundance: few; j_gene: TRBJ2-1; CDR3aa: CASSIDSAGGYYNEQFF; CDR3nt: TGTGCCAGTAGTATAGATTCGGCAGGGGGTTACTACAATGAGCAGTTCTTC
d_gene: TRBD2; v_gene: TRBV29-1; len: 14; abundance: few; j_gene: TRBJ2-2; CDR3aa: CSALTSGRAGELFF; CDR3nt: TGCAGCGCCCTAACTAGCGGGAGGGCCGGGGAGCTGTTTTTT
d_gene: -; v_gene: TRBV7-2; len: 13; abundance: few; j_gene: TRBJ2-3; CDR3aa: CASSLAVHNTQYF; CDR3nt: TGTGCCAGCAGCTTAGCGGTACACAATACGCAGTATTTT
d_gene: -; v_gene: TRBV14; len: 12; abundance: -; j_gene: TRBJ1-5; CDR3aa: CASSQGYQPQHF; CDR3nt: TGTGCCAGCAGCCAAGGGTATCAGCCCCAGCATTTT
d_gene: TRBD1; v_gene: TRBV4-3; len: 15; abundance: -; j_gene: TRBJ2-7; CDR3aa: CASSQDLGQTYEQYF; CDR3nt: TGCGCCAGCAGCCAAGATCTGGGACAGACCTACGAGCAGTACTTC
d_gene: -; v_gene: TRBV4-3; len: 14; abundance: few; j_gene: TRBJ1-1; CDR3aa: CASSQEPVSTEAFF; CDR3nt: TGCGCCAGCAGCCAAGAGCCCGTTTCCACTGAAGCTTTCTTT
d_gene: -; v_gene: TRBV20-1; len: 13; abundance: -; j_gene: TRBJ2-4; CDR3aa: CSARPAGQDIQYF; CDR3nt: TGCAGTGCTAGACCGGCAGGCCAAGACATTCAGTACTTC
d_gene: TRBD1; v_gene: TRBV20-1; len: 16; abundance: -; j_gene: TRBJ1-2; CDR3aa: CSARARQGGGTYGYTF; CDR3nt: TGCAGTGCTAGAGCAAGACAGGGAGGAGGGACCTATGGCTACACCTTC
d_gene: -; v_gene: TRBV20-1; len: 13; abundance: many; j_gene: TRBJ2-5; CDR3aa: CSAREGGLETQYF; CDR3nt: TGCAGTGCTAGAGAGGGCGGCCTAGAGACCCAGTACTTC
d_gene: TRBD2; v_gene: TRBV9; len: 16; abundance: many; j_gene: TRBJ2-7; CDR3aa: CASSVGGVAGIYEQYF; CDR3nt: TGTGCCAGCAGCGTAGGCGGGGTAGCGGGTATCTACGAGCAGTACTTC
d_gene: -; v_gene: TRBV3-1; len: 14; abundance: many; j_gene: TRBJ1-1; CDR3aa: CASSPSELNTEAFF; CDR3nt: TGTGCCAGCAGCCCCTCCGAGTTGAACACTGAAGCTTTCTTT
d_gene: -; v_gene: TRBV24-1; len: 16; abundance: -; j_gene: TRBJ2-1; CDR3aa: CATSDATRSSYNEQVF; CDR3nt: TGTGCCACCAGTGATGCGACACGGAGCTCCTACAATGAGCAGGTCTTC
d_gene: TRBD1; v_gene: TRBV7-8; len: 16; abundance: -; j_gene: TRBJ1-4; CDR3aa: CASSPERGQGVEKLFF; CDR3nt: TGTGCCAGCAGCCCCGAGAGAGGACAGGGGGTGGAAAAACTGTTTTTT